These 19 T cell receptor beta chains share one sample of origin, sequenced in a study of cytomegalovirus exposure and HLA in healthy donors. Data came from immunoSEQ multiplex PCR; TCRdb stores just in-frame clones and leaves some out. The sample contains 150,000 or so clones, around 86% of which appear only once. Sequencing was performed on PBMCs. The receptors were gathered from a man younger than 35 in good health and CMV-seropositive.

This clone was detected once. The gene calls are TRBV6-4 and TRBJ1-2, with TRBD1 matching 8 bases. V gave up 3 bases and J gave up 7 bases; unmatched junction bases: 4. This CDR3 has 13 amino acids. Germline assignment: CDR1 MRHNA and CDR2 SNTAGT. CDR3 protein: CASSEGRGLGYTF. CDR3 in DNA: TGTGCCAGCAGTGAAGGCAGGGGGCTTGGCTACACCTTC.

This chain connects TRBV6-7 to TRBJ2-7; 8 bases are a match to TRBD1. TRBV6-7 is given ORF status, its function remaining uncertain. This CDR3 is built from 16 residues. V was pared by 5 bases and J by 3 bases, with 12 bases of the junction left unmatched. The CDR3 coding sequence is TGTGCCAGCAGTACCAATCGGACAGGGAAAATCTACGAGCAGTACTTC. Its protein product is CASSTNRTGKIYEQYF.

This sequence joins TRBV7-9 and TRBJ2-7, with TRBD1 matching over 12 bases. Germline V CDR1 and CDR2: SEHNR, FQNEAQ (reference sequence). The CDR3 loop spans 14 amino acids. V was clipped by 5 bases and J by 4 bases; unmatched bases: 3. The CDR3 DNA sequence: TGTGCCAGCAGCGGGACAGGGGGCGGGTACGAGCAGTACTTC. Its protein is CASSGTGGGYEQYF.

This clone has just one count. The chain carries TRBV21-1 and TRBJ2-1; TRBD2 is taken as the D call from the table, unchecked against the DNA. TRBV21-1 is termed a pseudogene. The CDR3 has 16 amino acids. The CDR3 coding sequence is TGTGCCAGCACCAAGGGCTGGGAGTTGCCTCCTGCCGAGCAGTTCTTC. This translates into CASTKGWELPPAEQFF.

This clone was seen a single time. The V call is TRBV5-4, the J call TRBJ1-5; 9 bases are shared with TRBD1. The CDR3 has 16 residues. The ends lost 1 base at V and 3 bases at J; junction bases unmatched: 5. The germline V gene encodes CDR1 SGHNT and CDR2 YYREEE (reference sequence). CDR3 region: CASSLPDRGNNQPQHF. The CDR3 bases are TGTGCCAGCAGCTTGCCCGACAGGGGGAACAATCAGCCCCAGCATTTT.

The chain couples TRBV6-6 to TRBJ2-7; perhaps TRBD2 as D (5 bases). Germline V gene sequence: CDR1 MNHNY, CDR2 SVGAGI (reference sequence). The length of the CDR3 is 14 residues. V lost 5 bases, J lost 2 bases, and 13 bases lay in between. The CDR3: CASSPRTGTYEQYF. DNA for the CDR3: TGTGCCAGCAGTCCTAGGACTGGAACCTACGAGCAGTACTTC.

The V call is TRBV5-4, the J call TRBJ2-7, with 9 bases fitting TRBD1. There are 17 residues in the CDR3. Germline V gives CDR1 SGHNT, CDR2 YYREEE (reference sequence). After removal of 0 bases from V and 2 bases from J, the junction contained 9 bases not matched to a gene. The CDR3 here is CASSLGFSGTGTYEQYF. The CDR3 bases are TGTGCCAGCAGCTTGGGATTTTCCGGGACAGGGACCTACGAGCAGTACTTC.

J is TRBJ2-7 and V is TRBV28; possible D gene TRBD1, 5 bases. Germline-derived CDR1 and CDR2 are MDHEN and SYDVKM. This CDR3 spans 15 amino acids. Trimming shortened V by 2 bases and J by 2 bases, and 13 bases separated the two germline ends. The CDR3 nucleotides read TGTGCCAGCAGTTTAGGGGCGGCTTTTACCTACGAGCAGTACTTC. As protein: CASSLGAAFTYEQYF.

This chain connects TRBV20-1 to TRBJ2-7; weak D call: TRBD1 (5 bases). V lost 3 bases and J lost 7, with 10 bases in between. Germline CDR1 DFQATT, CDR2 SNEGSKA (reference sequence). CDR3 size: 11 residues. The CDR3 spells CSASQGWEQYF. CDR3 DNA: TGCAGTGCTAGTCAGGGATGGGAGCAGTACTTC.

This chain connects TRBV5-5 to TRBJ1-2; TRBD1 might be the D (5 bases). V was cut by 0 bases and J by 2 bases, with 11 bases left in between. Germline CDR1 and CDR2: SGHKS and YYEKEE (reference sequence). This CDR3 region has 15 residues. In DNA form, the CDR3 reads TGTGCCAGCAGCTTGGCATCAGGGCTGAACTATGGCTACACCTTC. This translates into CASSLASGLNYGYTF.

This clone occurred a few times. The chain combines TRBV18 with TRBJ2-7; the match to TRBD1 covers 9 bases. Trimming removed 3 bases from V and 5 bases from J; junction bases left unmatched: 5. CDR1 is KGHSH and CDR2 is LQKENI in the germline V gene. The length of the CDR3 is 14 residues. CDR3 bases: TGTGCCAGCTCACCCGGGACAGGGCGGGACGAGCAGTACTTC. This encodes CASSPGTGRDEQYF.

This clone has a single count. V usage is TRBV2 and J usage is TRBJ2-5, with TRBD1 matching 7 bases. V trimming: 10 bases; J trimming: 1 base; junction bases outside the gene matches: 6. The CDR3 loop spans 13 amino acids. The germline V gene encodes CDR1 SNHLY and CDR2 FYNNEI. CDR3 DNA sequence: TGTGCCACCTGCCGGGACAGCCAAGAGACCCAGTACTTC. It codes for CATCRDSQETQYF.

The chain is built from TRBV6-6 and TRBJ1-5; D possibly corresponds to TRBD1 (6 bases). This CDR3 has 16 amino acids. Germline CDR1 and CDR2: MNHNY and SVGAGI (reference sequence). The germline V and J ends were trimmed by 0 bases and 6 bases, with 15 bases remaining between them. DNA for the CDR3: TGTGCCAGCAGTTACTCGAATTGGCAGGGGAGTCAGCCCCAGCATTTT. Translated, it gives CASSYSNWQGSQPQHF.

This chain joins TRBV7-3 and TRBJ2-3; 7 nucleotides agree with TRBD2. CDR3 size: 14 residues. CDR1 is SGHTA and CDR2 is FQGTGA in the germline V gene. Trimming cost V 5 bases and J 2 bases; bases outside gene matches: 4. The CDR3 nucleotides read TGTGCCAGCAGCCCGCGGGAGCACACAGATACGCAGTATTTT. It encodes CASSPREHTDTQYF.

The CDR3 bases are TGTGCCAGCAGCTCTCGGACAGGGTCAGGCGAGCAGTACTTC. Its translation: CASSSRTGSGEQYF. V gene TRBV11-3 combines with J gene TRBJ2-7; 8 bases align to TRBD1. The CDR3 is made up of 14 amino acids. V trimming: 4 bases; J trimming: 6 bases; junction bases outside the gene matches: 8. Germline V gene lookup returns CDR1 SGHNT and CDR2 YENEEA.

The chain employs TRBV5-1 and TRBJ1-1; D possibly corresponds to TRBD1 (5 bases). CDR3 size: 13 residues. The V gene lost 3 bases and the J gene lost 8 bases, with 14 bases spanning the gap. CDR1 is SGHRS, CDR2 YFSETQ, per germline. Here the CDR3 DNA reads TGCGCCAGCAGCTCCCCTGGGGCATCAGAAGCTTTCTTT. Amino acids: CASSSPGASEAFF.

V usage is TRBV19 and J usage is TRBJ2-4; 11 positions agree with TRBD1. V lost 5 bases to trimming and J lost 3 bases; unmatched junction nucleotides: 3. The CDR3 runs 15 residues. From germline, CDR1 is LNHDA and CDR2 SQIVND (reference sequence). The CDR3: CASSAGQGVKNIQYF. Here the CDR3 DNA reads TGTGCCAGTAGTGCGGGACAGGGGGTCAAAAACATTCAGTACTTC. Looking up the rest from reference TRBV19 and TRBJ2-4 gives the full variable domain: DGGITQSPKYLFRKEGQNVTLSCEQNLNHDAMYWYRQDPGQGLRLIYYSQIVNDFQKGDIAEGYSVSREKKESFPLTVTSAQKNPTAFYLCASSAGQGVKNIQYFGAGTRLSVL.

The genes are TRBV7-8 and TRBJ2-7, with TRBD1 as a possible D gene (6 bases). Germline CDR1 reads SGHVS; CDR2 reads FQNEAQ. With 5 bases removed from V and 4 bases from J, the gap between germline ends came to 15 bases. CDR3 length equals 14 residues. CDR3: CASSPQGQPYEQYF. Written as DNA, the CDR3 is TGTGCCAGCAGCCCCCAAGGACAGCCATACGAGCAGTACTTC.

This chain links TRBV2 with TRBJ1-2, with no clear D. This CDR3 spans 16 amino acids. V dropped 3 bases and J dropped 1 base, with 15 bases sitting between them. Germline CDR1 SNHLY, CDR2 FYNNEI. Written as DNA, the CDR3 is TGTGCCAGCAGTGATTCGCGGAGCCTCCTTAACTATGGCTACACCTTC. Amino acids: CASSDSRSLLNYGYTF.